Shown below are 26 T cell receptor beta chains from a single sample sequenced in a study of beta chain features in type 1 diabetes. The isolated RNA, all of it, was reverse transcribed, so expressed TCRB transcripts were what got sequenced. The method was immunoSEQ multiplex PCR; TCRdb's version includes in-frame clones alone and lacks a portion of them. The table includes 250,000 to 350,000 clones, around 15% detected once. The sample taken for sequencing was central memory CD4+ T cells from blood. The source of these receptors is a man between 25 and 39 years old in good health.

The CDR3 nucleotides are TGTGCCTGGACGGAACCCCTGAAATCGGGGCATGGCTACACCTTC. It is translated as CAWTEPLKSGHGYTF. V gene TRBV30 combines with J gene TRBJ1-2; perhaps TRBD1 as D (5 bases). CDR1 and CDR2 (germline): GTSNPN, SVGIG (reference sequence). The CDR3 loop spans 15 amino acids. Trimming took off 4 bases at V and 6 bases at J, with 21 bases between the two ends. Filled out from reference TRBV30 and TRBJ1-2, the complete variable domain reads SQTIHQWPATLVQPVGSPLSLECTVEGTSNPNLYWYRQAAGRGLQLLFYSVGIGQISSEVPQNLSASRPQDRQFILSSKKLLLSDSGFYLCAWTEPLKSGHGYTFGSGTRLTVV.

This clone was recorded many times. The sample holds other DNA sequences that translate to the same CDR3. The chain has TRBV6-5 and TRBJ1-1, with a tentative D call TRBD1 (5 bases). Trimming took off 6 bases at V and 0 bases at J, with 11 bases between the two ends. CDR1 and CDR2 from the germline V gene are MNHEY and SVGAGI. This CDR3 contains 14 residues. The CDR3 bases are TGTGCCAGCAGCTTCGGACAAGTGAACACTGAAGCTTTCTTT. It is translated as CASSFGQVNTEAFF.

This clone has just a few counts. This chain uses TRBV29-1 with TRBJ1-1, with 7 nucleotides matching TRBD1. This CDR3 is 13 amino acids long. V dropped 7 bases and J dropped 4; count of bases not matched to a gene: 9. Germline V gene sequence: CDR1 SQVTM, CDR2 ANQGSEA. For the CDR3, the DNA is TGCAGCGCCTACAGGGGCAGGGGCACTGAAGCTTTCTTT. This encodes CSAYRGRGTEAFF.

There are a few counts of this clone. The V gene is TRBV6-5, the J gene TRBJ2-7; 7 nucleotides line up with TRBD2. CDR3 size: 15 residues. The V segment lost 6 bases and the J segment 3 bases; nucleotides outside the gene matches: 11. The germline V gene has CDR1 MNHEY and CDR2 SVGAGI. Here the CDR3 DNA reads TGTGCCAGCAGGGGGAGCGGGGCGGGAAACTACGAGCAGTACTTC. Amino acids: CASRGSGAGNYEQYF.

This clone was detected only a few times. The chain uses TRBV7-9 and TRBJ2-5, with TRBD2 matching over 11 bases. J gave up 5 bases and V 6 bases, and 2 bases lay outside the gene matches. Per germline, CDR1 SEHNR and CDR2 FQNEAQ (reference sequence). The CDR3 sequence is 13 residues long. Here the CDR3 DNA reads TGTGCCAGCAGTCGACTAGCGGGGGAGACCCAGTACTTC. Protein product: CASSRLAGETQYF.

This clone has at least ten counts. This rearrangement joins TRBV7-6 to TRBJ2-3; D is unclear. The CDR3 is 13 amino acids. Germline V CDR1 and CDR2: SGHVS, FNYEAQ. V was cut by 0 bases and J by 5 bases, with 6 bases left in between. CDR3 loop: CASSLAWGDTQYF. CDR3 nucleotide sequence: TGTGCCAGCAGCTTAGCGTGGGGAGATACGCAGTATTTT.

This chain joins TRBV6-5 and TRBJ1-5, with 8 nucleotides matching TRBD1. The CDR3 is made up of 14 amino acids. Germline values: CDR1 MNHEY, CDR2 SVGAGI. The V segment lost 4 bases and the J segment 9 bases; nucleotides outside the gene matches: 8. DNA for the CDR3: TGTGCCAGCAGTTCCGACAGGGGTAATACGCCCCAGCATTTT. Protein: CASSSDRGNTPQHF.

The rearrangement links TRBV5-4 to TRBJ2-7; 10 nucleotides line up with TRBD1. Germline CDR1 and CDR2: SGHNT and YYREEE (reference sequence). Trimming at V came to 4 bases and at J to 7 bases, leaving 11 bases not matched to a gene. The CDR3 loop spans 15 amino acids. CDR3 coding DNA: TGTGCCAGCAGCCCGGGCCGGGACAGGGGCTTTGAGCAGTACGTC. Its protein product is CASSPGRDRGFEQYV.

This sequence joins TRBV10-3 and TRBJ2-3; D gene ambiguous. The germline V and J ends were trimmed by 3 bases and 1 base, with 5 bases remaining between them. CDR1 is ENHRY and CDR2 is SYGVKD in the germline V gene. This CDR3 is built from 13 residues. The DNA for the CDR3 is TGTGCCATCAGTGACCGACGCACAGATACGCAGTATTTT. It codes for CAISDRRTDTQYF.

This chain links TRBV7-7 with TRBJ2-5; TRBD1 matches at 7 bases. J was trimmed by 3 bases and V by 5 bases; bases with no gene match: 9. Germline assignment: CDR1 SSHAT and CDR2 FNYEAQ (reference sequence). There are 15 residues in the CDR3. Here the CDR3 reads CASSTSTGLEETQYF. The CDR3 DNA is TGTGCCAGCAGCACGTCGACAGGGCTAGAAGAGACCCAGTACTTC.

This chain links TRBV4-1 with TRBJ1-2; D is ambiguous. The length of the CDR3 is 14 residues. V dropped 1 base and J dropped 6 bases, with 12 bases sitting between them. Germline V gene lookup returns CDR1 MGHRA and CDR2 YSYEKL. The CDR3 DNA sequence: TGCGCCAGCAGCCAAGGCGAGAATCGGGATGGCTACACCTTC. It yields the protein CASSQGENRDGYTF.

This clone was seen a handful of times. The chain combines TRBV18 with TRBJ2-5; no clear D gene. Germline V CDR1 and CDR2: KGHSH, LQKENI. V was clipped by 4 bases and J by 5 bases, with 17 bases between them. There are 15 residues in the CDR3. DNA of the CDR3: TGTGCCAGCTCACAAGACGGTACCTCGACTGAGACCCAGTACTTC. It is translated as CASSQDGTSTETQYF.

The chain employs TRBV5-6 and TRBJ2-5, with D perhaps given as TRBD1 or TRBD2 (5 bases each). Trimming cost V 4 bases and J 5 bases, with 15 bases left between them. CDR1 and CDR2 (germline): SGHDT, YYEEEE. The CDR3 is 14 residues long. The CDR3 region is CASSPGPSGETQYF. The CDR3, as DNA: TGTGCCAGCAGCCCGGGACCATCCGGGGAGACCCAGTACTTC. The variable domain in full, with the rest retrieved from reference TRBV5-6 and TRBJ2-5, is DAGVTQSPTHLIKTRGQQVTLRCSPKSGHDTVSWYQQALGQGPQFIFQYYEEEERQRGNFPDRFSGHQFPNYSSELNVNALLLGDSALYLCASSPGPSGETQYFGPGTRLLVL.

Only a few counts were recorded for this clone. The chain uses TRBV14 and TRBJ1-2; the match to TRBD1 covers 7 bases. J gave up 5 bases and V 3 bases, and 9 bases lay outside the gene matches. The CDR3 runs to 15 residues. Germline V CDR1 and CDR2: SGHDN, FVKESK. CDR3 residues: CASSQIGTEDYGYTF. The CDR3 DNA reads as TGTGCCAGCAGCCAGATCGGGACAGAAGATTATGGCTACACCTTC.

V is TRBV19 and J is TRBJ1-3, with a weak D call TRBD1 (6 bases). Germline-derived CDR1 and CDR2 are LNHDA and SQIVND (reference sequence). Trimming cost V 4 bases and J 4 bases, with 14 bases left between them. This CDR3 has 15 residues. The CDR3 loop is CASSTPQGRGNTIYF. CDR3 in DNA: TGTGCCAGTAGTACCCCGCAGGGGCGCGGAAACACCATATATTTT.

The chain links TRBV14 to TRBJ2-4, with TRBD2 matching 8 bases. CDR3 length equals 17 residues. Germline lookup yields CDR1 SGHDN and CDR2 FVKESK. The junction had 14 bases not matched to a gene; V was cut back by 2 bases and J by 8 bases. This CDR3 reads CASSQQRGTSGHDIQYF. The CDR3 nucleotides read TGTGCCAGCAGCCAACAACGAGGTACTAGCGGCCATGACATTCAGTACTTC.

The sample holds a few counts of this clone. CDR3 coding DNA: TGTGCCAGCAGCCCCGACAGGAGCTCTGGAAACACCATATATTTT. It is translated as CASSPDRSSGNTIYF. The genes are TRBV5-6 and TRBJ1-3; TRBD1 is a possible D gene (6 bases). V lost 4 bases, J lost 0 bases, and 11 bases lay in between. The germline V gene has CDR1 SGHDT and CDR2 YYEEEE. The CDR3 runs to 15 residues.

This clone was counted a few times. This sequence joins TRBV5-1 and TRBJ2-7, with a weak D call TRBD1 (6 bases). V lost 3 bases and J 5 bases, leaving 12 bases between the germline ends. Per germline, CDR1 SGHRS and CDR2 YFSETQ. The CDR3 runs 13 residues. The chain's CDR3 is CASSSQQGNEQYF. CDR3 DNA: TGCGCCAGCAGCTCCCAACAGGGCAACGAGCAGTACTTC.

V usage is TRBV18 and J usage is TRBJ1-2; the D gene is possibly TRBD1 (5 bases). The CDR3 sequence is 13 residues long. Trimming cost V 3 bases and J 4 bases, with 9 bases left between them. Looked up from germline, CDR1 is KGHSH and CDR2 is LQKENI. The CDR3 region is CASSPEGSYGYTF. The CDR3 DNA sequence: TGTGCCAGCTCACCCGAGGGGAGCTATGGCTACACCTTC.

This clone was observed a handful of times. The chain couples TRBV11-2 to TRBJ1-5; D is undetermined. The CDR3 length is 14 residues. V was cut by 5 bases and J by 4 bases, with 12 bases left in between. In germline, CDR1 is SGHAT, CDR2 FQNNGV. The CDR3 bases are TGTGCCAGCAGCCCATACCTGGAAAATCAGCCCCAGCATTTT. It encodes CASSPYLENQPQHF.

This clone turned up a few times. The chain carries TRBV7-9 and TRBJ2-7, with D uncertain. Germline CDR1 SEHNR, CDR2 FQNEAQ (reference sequence). Trimming removed 3 bases from V and 6 bases from J, with 15 bases in between. This CDR3 contains 14 residues. CDR3 coding DNA: TGTGCCAGCAGCTTCACGGGCCCCACGGGCGAGCAGTACTTC. Amino acids: CASSFTGPTGEQYF.

This clone has just a few counts. This chain links TRBV23-1 with TRBJ2-3; tentatively, D is TRBD1 or TRBD2 (5 bases each). TRBV23-1 is reported as an ORF; its role is uncertain. The ends were cut back, 7 bases at V and 4 bases at J, with 27 bases in the middle. The CDR3 is made up of 18 amino acids. The CDR3 sequence: CASTQTRGIEKRADTQYF. As DNA, the CDR3 is TGCGCCAGCACACAGACGAGGGGTATAGAGAAAAGGGCAGATACGCAGTATTTT.

This clone was counted a few times. V usage is TRBV6-6 and J usage is TRBJ1-1; no clear D. V lost 2 bases and J lost 3, with 4 bases in between. Germline V gene lookup returns CDR1 MNHNY and CDR2 SVGAGI (reference sequence). This CDR3 is 12 amino acids long. CDR3 protein: CASSYVDTEAFF. The CDR3, as DNA: TGTGCCAGCAGTTACGTTGACACTGAAGCTTTCTTT.

The table lists this clone with many counts. The J gene is TRBJ2-1, the V gene TRBV5-4; a possible D gene is TRBD2 (6 bases). Germline CDR1 reads SGHNT; CDR2 reads YYREEE (reference sequence). This CDR3 spans 15 amino acids. Trimming took 0 bases from V and 1 from J, leaving 8 bases between them. CDR3 sequence: CASSLVSGSYNEQFF. The CDR3 DNA reads TGTGCCAGCAGCTTGGTTAGCGGATCCTACAATGAGCAGTTCTTC.

This clone came up a few times. This chain joins TRBV6-6 and TRBJ2-2, with TRBD2 as a possible D gene (5 bases). CDR1 and CDR2 (germline): MNHNY, SVGAGI (reference sequence). Trimming shortened V by 5 bases and J by 1 base, and 11 bases separated the two germline ends. There are 15 residues in the CDR3. Here the CDR3 reads CASSPIRGNTGELFF. DNA for the CDR3: TGTGCCAGCAGTCCCATCCGGGGGAACACCGGGGAGCTGTTTTTT.

This clone was seen at least ten times. This rearrangement joins TRBV6-6 to TRBJ1-2; unclear D gene. Germline CDR1 MNHNY, CDR2 SVGAGI (reference sequence). Deletions cut 3 bases from V and 4 bases from J, with 15 bases between. The CDR3 has 15 residues. This CDR3 is CASSYDSRTVYGYTF. In DNA form, the CDR3 reads TGTGCCAGCAGTTATGATTCCCGGACCGTCTATGGCTACACCTTC.